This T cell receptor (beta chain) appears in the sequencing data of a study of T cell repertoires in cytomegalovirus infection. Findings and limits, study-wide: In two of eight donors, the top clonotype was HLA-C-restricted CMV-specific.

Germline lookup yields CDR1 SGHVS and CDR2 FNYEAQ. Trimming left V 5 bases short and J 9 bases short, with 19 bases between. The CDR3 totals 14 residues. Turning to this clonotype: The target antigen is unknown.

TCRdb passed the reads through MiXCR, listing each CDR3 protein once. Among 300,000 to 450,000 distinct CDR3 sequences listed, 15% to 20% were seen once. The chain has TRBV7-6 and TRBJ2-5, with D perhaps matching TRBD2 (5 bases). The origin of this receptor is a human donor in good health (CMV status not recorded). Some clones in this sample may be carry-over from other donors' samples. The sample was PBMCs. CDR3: CASSQSVGGGSQYF. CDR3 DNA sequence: TGTGCCAGCAGCCAATCGGTGGGCGGCGGGTCCCAGTACTTC.